Described below is a single T cell receptor beta chain sequence and its context. It lacks a known antigen. No base quality values were provided; no much bigger clone lies one nucleotide off. CD8 naive samples consisted of CD45RO-negative cells that were positively selected for CCR7, yielding a CD45RA+CCR7+ population without TemRA cells. Healthy HIV-negative adults with no recently reported acute infections or vaccinations were included as donors. Every donor was a Caucasian adult living in Nashville, Tennessee, USA. After blood collection by leukapheresis, PBMCs were isolated using Ficoll-Histopaque density gradient centrifugation and then cryopreserved in the vapor phase of liquid nitrogen. Analytical flow cytometry was used to check the purity and quantity of each magnetically sorted T cell population. Genomic DNA was isolated from every sorted fraction and measured by UV absorbance on a Nanodrop 2000c.

This sample is drawn from a study of shared clonotypes between healthy human individuals (dated by TCRdb to about 2020). Study-level background: A couple of women and a few men aged 18 to 49 years were included in the cohort. For each donor, three plates each were used for CD4 naive and CD4 memory, two plates were used for CD8 naive, and one plate was used for CD8 memory. To increase sequencing depth and limit assay-specific biases, different laboratories used diverse techniques to prepare libraries and sequence TCR repertoires. To estimate repertoire size and how much clonotypes are shared between individuals, the study performed deep sequencing of blood TCR repertoires from about five healthy adults. Each donor's leukapheresis produced roughly between roughly 0.85 and 9.5 billion PBMCs.

Using the deep immunoSEQ assay, multiplex PCR amplified TCR CDR3 regions from genomic DNA. Extracted genomic DNA from each cell subset was spread evenly across all wells of several immunoSEQ 96-well plates, with each plate serving as a replicate. For sorted subsets, about 220 ng of genomic DNA, equivalent to around 29,000 T cell genomes, went into each replicate PCR. Purified libraries were quantified with a Qubit 3.0 fluorometer, sized on a Bioanalyzer 2100, and re-quantified with the KAPA Library Quantification kit. Each immunoSEQ 96-well plate was sequenced on its own single-read 150-cycle Illumina NextSeq 550 flow cell. Processing in the source paper ran as follows. Because the immunoSEQ output held only junctional sequences and lacked quality scores, the filtering could not match the filtering applied to full-length reads. Sequences were annotated with PyIR, a Python wrapper for IgBLAST v1.9, using IMGT germline references to assign V/J genes and CDR3. Any read was removed if the V/J assignment was weak (E-value above 1e-6), the CDR3 was missing, or the read contained stop codons, out-of-frame junctions, or ambiguous translated residues. V3J clonotypes were defined as sequences sharing the same inferred V gene, J gene, and CDR3 amino acid sequence. Percentage overlap between repertoires was computed as shared unique clonotypes divided by the size of the smaller repertoire. Three approaches were used to assess repertoire richness: RTK rarefaction, the Chao1 estimator, and Recon v2.1 estimates of unobserved clonotypes. Generation probabilities were computed with OLGA for all TCRbeta clonotypes obtained by the gDNA method from a handful of donors. The immuneACCESS repertoire file appears here via TCRdb, limited to in-frame rearrangements. These files lack a portion of the clones; in checked studies, under half of the deficit traces to unresolved V genes, and the cause of the others is not known. Clone size and V and J calls were adopted from that table, with D and trimming inferred from the DNA. Counted in this sample were around 2,000,000 clones; about 94% of them appeared once. Jointly, the top ten make up 1.2% of the sample.

CDR1 and CDR2, per the germline V gene, are MGHRA and YSYEKL. At the junction V is shortened by 1 base and J by 3 bases, with 9 bases in between. From the cysteine up to the phenylalanine, the CDR3 has a length of 14 residues. CDR3 DNA is the only sequence kept; it has 42 bases, read in frame from the first base. The investigation overall reported the following: Only blood was sampled, and tissue TCR repertoires likely differ from those in blood. The small number of donors limited the genetic and exposure-history diversity represented. Higher generation probabilities were observed for clonotypes shared by all four sorted-subset donors than for non-shared clonotypes. Based on pairwise subsampling, the degree of clonotype sharing among donors was expected to be affected by sequencing depth. Naive subsets generally had larger estimated clonotype richness than memory subsets. Incomplete sequencing was indicated by rarefaction of sorted-subset datasets, despite the large sequencing depth. Sharing across several donors was observed for approximately 5% of naive CD4, 3.5% of naive CD8, roughly 2.4% of memory CD4, and about 0.38% of memory CD8 clonotypes.

The specimen sequenced was naive CD8+ T cells sorted from blood. Per the publication, the cell subset or site label means: CD45RA+CCR7+. The chain uses TRBV4-1 and TRBJ1-2, with the D gene not confidently named. The sequence derives from a man aged 18 to 29 in good health. Here the CDR3 is given as CASSQGVQHYGYTF. The sequenced DNA: TGCGCCAGCAGCCAAGGGGTCCAGCACTATGGCTACACCTTC.